A selection of T cell receptor beta chains follows, all from one sample in a study of T cells in Graves' hyperthyroidism and ophthalmopathy. TCRdb called the multiplex PCR reads again in MiXCR, with one record for every CDR3 protein. The repertoire holds some 380,000 distinct CDR3 sequences, with roughly 14% as singletons. Specimen: blood. The source of these receptors is a man in his thirties or forties with Graves' hyperthyroidism that later progressed to Graves' ophthalmopathy. The CDR3 runs from the conserved cysteine through the conserved F or W. The D gene is left open where the match is weak. Clone size appears in some rows only: once, few, many, or a class for an expanded clone.

len,j_gene,d_gene,v_gene,abundance,CDR3aa,CDR3nt
14,TRBJ1-5,-,TRBV5-1,many,CASSPDSGSQPQHF,TGCGCCAGCAGCCCCGACAGTGGAAGTCAGCCCCAGCATTTT
15,TRBJ2-5,TRBD2,TRBV10-3,-,CAIGELAGGGETQYF,TGTGCCATCGGTGAACTAGCGGGGGGAGGTGAGACCCAGTACTTC
14,TRBJ1-5,-,TRBV5-5,few,CASSIGGTNQPQHF,TGTGCCAGCAGCATAGGTGGAACCAATCAGCCCCAGCATTTT
15,TRBJ1-6,-,TRBV3-1,many,CASSQEGAHNSPLHF,TGTGCCAGCAGCCAAGAGGGGGCTCACAATTCACCCCTCCACTTT
13,TRBJ1-1,-,TRBV30,many,CAWSVRRGAEAFF,TGTGCCTGGAGTGTACGAAGGGGCGCTGAAGCTTTCTTT
16,TRBJ2-7,TRBD2,TRBV13,many,CASSQLLAGNSYEQYF,TGTGCCAGCAGCCAACTACTAGCGGGGAACTCCTACGAGCAGTACTTC
14,TRBJ1-1,-,TRBV5-1,many,CASSLGPPNTEAFF,TGCGCCAGCAGCTTGGGACCCCCGAACACTGAAGCTTTCTTT
14,TRBJ1-2,-,TRBV29-1,few,CSVVRGGANYGYTF,TGCAGCGTCGTTAGGGGAGGCGCTAACTATGGCTACACCTTC
17,TRBJ2-3,TRBD2,TRBV10-3,many,CAISPGLAGAMAYTQYF,TGTGCCATCAGTCCAGGACTAGCGGGGGCCATGGCGTATACGCAGTATTTT
15,TRBJ2-3,TRBD1,TRBV19,few,CASRDRQGIADTQYF,TGTGCCAGTAGAGACCGACAGGGAATCGCAGATACGCAGTATTTT
15,TRBJ1-6,-,TRBV5-5,-,CASSLPRAYNSPLHF,TGTGCCAGCAGCTTACCCAGGGCCTATAATTCACCCCTCCACTTT